Below, 10 T cell receptor beta chains from the same sample are listed, as sequenced in a study of molecular identifiers for immune sequencing clone quantification. TCRdb fed the PCR reads into MiXCR, producing one record per CDR3 protein. The data show 9,500 to 15,000 distinct CDR3 sequences, 15% to 20% seen once. The sequenced material came from naive CD8+ T cells from blood, with Jurkat cell RNA spiked in. Subset: FACS-sorted CD8+CD4-CCR7+CD45RA+ naive T cells. These receptors were obtained from a human donor in good health. Some libraries in this study had Jurkat cell RNA spiked in.

This clonotype was seen many times. This chain links TRBV12-5 with TRBJ2-7; TRBD1 or TRBD2 may be the D gene (5 bases each). With 2 bases removed from V and 5 bases from J, the gap between germline ends came to 10 bases. This CDR3 has 13 amino acids. Germline V CDR1 and CDR2: LGHNT, FRNRAP. The CDR3 coding sequence is TGTGCTAGTGGTTTGTATCCGGGGCACGAGCAGTACTTC. Protein sequence: CASGLYPGHEQYF.

This clonotype is labeled as medium-sized (0.01 to 0.1%). The gene calls are TRBV3-1 and TRBJ1-2, with D perhaps TRBD1 (6 bases). Germline V CDR1 and CDR2: LGHDT, YNNKEL (reference sequence). This CDR3 has 17 residues. V lost 1 base to trimming and J lost 4 bases, with 19 bases between them. CDR3 sequence reads: CASSQGTVSVLRYGYTF. CDR3 bases: TGTGCCAGCAGCCAAGGGACAGTGAGCGTCCTTCGCTATGGCTACACCTTC.

By sample fraction, this clonotype is medium-sized. This chain joins TRBV7-8 and TRBJ2-1, with 13 bases matching TRBD2. The J segment lost 2 bases and the V segment lost 3 bases, leaving 7 bases of the junction unmatched. The CDR3 contains 18 residues. Per germline, CDR1 SGHVS and CDR2 FQNEAQ. The CDR3 is CASSLGTSGTNAYNEQFF. As DNA, the CDR3 is TGTGCCAGCAGCTTGGGGACTAGCGGGACCAACGCCTACAATGAGCAGTTCTTC.

Ten or more counts support this clonotype. The rearrangement joins TRBV6-6 to TRBJ1-5; a possible D gene is TRBD1 (6 bases). V gave up 4 bases and J gave up 7 bases, with 14 bases separating them. Germline V gene lookup returns CDR1 MNHNY and CDR2 SVGAGI (reference sequence). The CDR3 covers 14 residues. The CDR3 loop reads CASSFEPRGQPQHF. CDR3 DNA: TGTGCCAGCAGTTTCGAACCCAGGGGACAGCCCCAGCATTTT.

V usage is TRBV15 and J usage is TRBJ1-2; 8 bases fit TRBD1. Germline V gene lookup returns CDR1 LNHNV and CDR2 YYDKDF (reference sequence). Unmatched junction bases numbered 7, after V lost 2 bases and J lost 8 bases. The CDR3 runs to 14 residues. The CDR3, as DNA: TGTGCCACCAGCAGAAGGTCAGGGGGCGGCGGCTACACCTTC. This encodes CATSRRSGGGGYTF.

Details on this clonotype: One end of the junction fails to match germline, which may point to a read error. The CDR3 DNA reads as TGTGCCAGCAGCCCAGCCCCGGATGAGCAGTTCTTT. Translated, it gives CASSPAPDEQFF. J is TRBJ2-1 and V is TRBV14; D remains ambiguous. The V gene's germline CDR1 is SGHDN and CDR2 FVKESK. The CDR3 extends over 12 amino acids.

The rearrangement uses TRBV7-6 and TRBJ1-6, with D tentatively TRBD1 (6 bases). The CDR3 contains 15 residues. Germline V lookup: CDR1 SGHVS, CDR2 FNYEAQ. Trimming took off 0 bases at V and 9 bases at J, with 12 bases between the two ends. CDR3 nucleotides: TGTGCCAGCAGCTTAGCCTCCAGGGGCGGTTCACCCCTCCACTTT. Protein sequence: CASSLASRGGSPLHF.

The chain couples TRBV5-3 to TRBJ2-7; D gene unclear. TRBV5-3 is marked as an open reading frame, function uncertain. The CDR3 runs 12 residues. V dropped 8 bases and J dropped 4 bases, with 13 bases sitting between them. CDR3 sequence (DNA): TGTGCCAGCAGCCCGGGCCTTTACGAGCAGTACTTC. Residues: CASSPGLYEQYF.

Note on this clonotype: The CDR3 does not close with the conserved phenylalanine or tryptophan, likely indicating a read error. This chain joins TRBV5-3 and TRBJ2-3; D might be TRBD1 or TRBD2, each matching 5 bases. TRBV5-3 is identified as an open reading frame with a role that is uncertain. The CDR3 is 15 residues long. DNA for the CDR3: TGTGCCAGCAGCTTGGGTGGGGGAGACACAGATACGCAGTATTTA. It yields the protein CASSLGGGDTDTQYL.

For this clonotype: This clone may be a read error of a much larger clone one base away. This chain connects TRBV12-3 or TRBV12-4 to TRBJ2-7; 10 nucleotides align to TRBD2. V shed 3 bases, J shed 6 bases, and the junction held 5 bases outside the gene matches. The CDR3 contains 14 residues. The CDR3 reads CASSFTSGNSEQYF. The DNA of the CDR3 is TGTGCCAGCAGTTTTACTAGCGGGAACAGCGAGCAGTACTTC.